The 6 T cell receptor beta chains in this list originate from one sample, sequenced in a study of blood T cell repertoires in COVID-19 (TCRdb year 2020). The library relied on the immunoSEQ multiplex PCR assay. The clones in this table, taken by TCRdb from immuneACCESS, are in-frame only. Not every clone is retained; where verified, under half of the shortfall comes from an unresolved V gene, and the cause of the rest is unknown. Present in this sample are 150,000 to 200,000 clones, about 80% of which were seen just once. Of the sample, 10% to 15% is held by the ten largest clones. Sequences were obtained from peripheral blood. The source is a man in his 70s who had recovered from COVID-19.

A single count supports this clone. The rearrangement links TRBV6-5 to TRBJ1-5, with TRBD1 identical over 9 bases. This CDR3 is built from 14 residues. J was trimmed by 7 bases and V by 6 bases; bases with no gene match: 7. Germline V CDR1 and CDR2: MNHEY, SVGAGI. CDR3 nucleotides: TGTGCCAGCAGAGTAACAGGGGGCGCCCAGCCCCAGCATTTT. Translation gives CASRVTGGAQPQHF.

The table lists this clone with a count of one. V usage is TRBV28 and J usage is TRBJ1-2; D is uncertain. Germline lookup yields CDR1 MDHEN and CDR2 SYDVKM. Trimming shortened V by 6 bases and J by 2 bases, and 10 bases separated the two germline ends. The CDR3 sequence is 13 residues long. The CDR3 DNA reads as TGTGCCAGCAGGCGGGCTTCAAACTATGGCTACACCTTC. Amino acids: CASRRASNYGYTF.

The chain uses TRBV18 and TRBJ2-3; a possible D gene is TRBD1 (6 bases). The CDR3 has 14 residues. CDR1 is KGHSH and CDR2 is LQKENI in the germline V gene. V was shortened by 1 base and J by 1 base, with 6 bases between the two germline ends. As DNA, the CDR3 is TGTGCCAGCTCACCACGACAGGGCACAGATACGCAGTATTTT. It specifies CASSPRQGTDTQYF.

V is TRBV15 and J is TRBJ2-1; TRBD1 matches at 8 bases. Germline CDR1 and CDR2: LNHNV and YYDKDF (reference sequence). The CDR3 has 15 amino acids. Unmatched junction bases numbered 7, after V lost 2 bases and J lost 7 bases. The chain's CDR3 is CATSRKTGVGNEQFF. The DNA of the CDR3 is TGTGCCACCAGCAGAAAGACAGGGGTCGGGAATGAGCAGTTCTTC. Variable domain in full (rest from reference TRBV15 and TRBJ2-1): DAMVIQNPRYQVTQFGKPVTLSCSQTLNHNVMYWYQQKSSQAPKLLFHYYDKDFNNEADTPDNFQSRRPNTSFCFLDIRSPGLGDTAMYLCATSRKTGVGNEQFFGPGTRLTVL.

V gene TRBV15 combines with J gene TRBJ1-1, with a weak D call TRBD1 (5 bases). V was clipped by 4 bases and J by 4 bases, with 19 bases between them. The germline gives CDR1 LNHNV, CDR2 YYDKDF (reference sequence). The CDR3 covers 16 residues. CDR3 residues: CATSTWPGLRGTEAFF. In DNA, the CDR3 is TGTGCCACCAGCACATGGCCCGGTCTTAGGGGCACTGAAGCTTTCTTT.

This clone was seen just once. This rearrangement joins TRBV29-1 to TRBJ2-6; 8 bases map to TRBD1. V dropped 0 bases and J dropped 1; count of bases not matched to a gene: 8. Looked up from germline, CDR1 is SQVTM and CDR2 is ANQGSEA. The CDR3 consists of 18 residues. CDR3 amino acids: CSVEEARGRLSGANVLTF. The CDR3 DNA reads TGCAGCGTTGAAGAAGCCAGGGGGCGCTTATCTGGGGCCAACGTCCTGACTTTC.